This T cell receptor beta chain was sequenced for a study of cytomegalovirus exposure and HLA in healthy donors. Study-wide results and caveats: There were some V segments, including TRBV6-2 and TRBV6-3, excluded as indistinguishable. TCR association rates varied by HLA locus in a later analysis, with DRB1 highest and HLA-C lowest.

Comments on this clone: The antigen remains undetermined.

In the PCR, 60 Vbeta and 13 Jbeta primers were used. Sequencing was performed with immunoSEQ multiplex PCR; in TCRdb, only in-frame clones are kept and a portion is missing. Among about 140,000 clones listed, 70% to 75% were seen once. This CDR3 is 15 amino acids long. Germline values: CDR1 KGHSH, CDR2 LQKENI. V was clipped by 3 bases and J by 3 bases, with 15 bases between them. This clonotype was obtained from a woman in her twenties or thirties in good health and CMV-seronegative. The sequencing input was PBMCs. The chain couples TRBV18 to TRBJ2-7; D call uncertain. In DNA form, the CDR3 reads TGTGCCAGCTCACCTGACTCTTCTCTTGGCTACGAGCAGTACGTC. Its translation is CASSPDSSLGYEQYV.